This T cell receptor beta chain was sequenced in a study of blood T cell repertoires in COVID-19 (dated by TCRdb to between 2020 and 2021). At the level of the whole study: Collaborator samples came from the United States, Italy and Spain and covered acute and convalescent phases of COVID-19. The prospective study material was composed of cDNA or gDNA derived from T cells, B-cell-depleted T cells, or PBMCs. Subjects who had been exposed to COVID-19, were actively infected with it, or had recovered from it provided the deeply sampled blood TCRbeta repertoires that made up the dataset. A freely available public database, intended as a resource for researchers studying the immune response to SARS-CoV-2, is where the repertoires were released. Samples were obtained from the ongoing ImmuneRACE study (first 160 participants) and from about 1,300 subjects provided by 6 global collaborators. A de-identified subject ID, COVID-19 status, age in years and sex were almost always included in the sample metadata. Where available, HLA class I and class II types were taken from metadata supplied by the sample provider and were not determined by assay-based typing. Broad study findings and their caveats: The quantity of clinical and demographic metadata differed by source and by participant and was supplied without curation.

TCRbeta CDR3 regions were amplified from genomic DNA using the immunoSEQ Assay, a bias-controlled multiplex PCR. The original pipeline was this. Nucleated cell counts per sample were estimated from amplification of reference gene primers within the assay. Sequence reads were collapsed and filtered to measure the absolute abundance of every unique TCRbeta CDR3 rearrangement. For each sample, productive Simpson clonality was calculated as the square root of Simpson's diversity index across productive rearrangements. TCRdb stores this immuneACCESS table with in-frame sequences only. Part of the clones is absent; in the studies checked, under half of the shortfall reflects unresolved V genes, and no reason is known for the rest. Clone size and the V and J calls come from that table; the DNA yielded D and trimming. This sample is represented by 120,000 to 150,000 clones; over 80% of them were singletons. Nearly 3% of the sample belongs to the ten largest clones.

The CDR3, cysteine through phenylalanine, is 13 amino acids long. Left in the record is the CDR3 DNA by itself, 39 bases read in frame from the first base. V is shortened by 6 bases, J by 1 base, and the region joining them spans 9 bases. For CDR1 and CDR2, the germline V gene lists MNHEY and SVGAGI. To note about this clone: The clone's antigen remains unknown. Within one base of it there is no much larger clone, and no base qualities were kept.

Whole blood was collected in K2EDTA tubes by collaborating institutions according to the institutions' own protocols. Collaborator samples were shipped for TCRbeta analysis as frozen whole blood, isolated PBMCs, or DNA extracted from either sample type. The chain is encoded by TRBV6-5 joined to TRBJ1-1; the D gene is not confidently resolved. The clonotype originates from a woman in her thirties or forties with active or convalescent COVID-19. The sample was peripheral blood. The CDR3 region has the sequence CASRKAENTEAFF. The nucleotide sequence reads TGTGCCAGCAGAAAGGCGGAGAACACTGAAGCTTTCTTT.